This TCR beta chain stems from a study of T cell clones after liver transplantation. Across the study: A pre-transplant mixed lymphocyte reaction with TCRbeta sequencing defined graft-donor-reactive clones followed in post-transplant blood. Tolerant meant at least one year fully off immunosuppression without liver enzymes above twice normal. Pre-transplant mixed lymphocyte reactions yielded third-party-reactive TCRbeta sequences as comparators for graft-donor-reactive sequences.

TCRdb keeps only in-frame clones here, not all; method: immunoSEQ multiplex PCR. The sample records roughly 120,000 clones, 90% being singletons. CDR3 length: 15 residues. Germline V lookup: CDR1 SGDLS, CDR2 YYNGEE. Trimming removed 4 bases from V and 3 bases from J; junction bases left unmatched: 8. The rearrangement joins TRBV9 to TRBJ1-2; 8 bases fit TRBD1. This clonotype was sampled from a human patient who received a liver transplant. The graft donor may have given rise to some T cells. Sequencing was performed on CD4+ T cells from blood, taken 12 months after liver transplant. CDR3 protein: CASSPSDRGDYGYTF. As DNA, the CDR3 is TGTGCCAGCAGCCCCTCCGACAGGGGCGACTATGGCTACACCTTC.